This T cell receptor (beta chain) was recovered during a study of blood T cell repertoires in COVID-19. In the study overall: Specimens from acute and convalescent COVID-19 originated in the United States, Italy and Spain. From T cells, B-cell-depleted T cells, or PBMCs came the material, which was cDNA or gDNA.

J lost 10 bases, V lost 2 bases, and 11 bases had no gene match. Germline V gene sequence: CDR1 MNHEY, CDR2 SVGAGI. This CDR3 is 16 amino acids long. Per the original data handling: Reference gene primer amplification yielded estimated nucleated cell counts. Measured with immunoSEQ multiplex PCR; TCRdb has only the in-frame clones, and not every one. D and trimming come from the DNA, and the V and J calls and clone size come from that table. The top ten clones hold under 7.5% of a sample with around 170,000 clones, around four fifths of them seen once. This TCR was sampled from a woman aged 40 to 55 with acute or convalescent COVID-19. The sequencing input was peripheral blood. V and J are TRBV6-5 and TRBJ1-4; TRBD1 aligns across 9 bases. This CDR3 reads CASSYPPPGQGGKLFF. Here the CDR3 DNA reads TGTGCCAGCAGTTACCCGCCCCCGGGACAGGGTGGAAAACTGTTTTTT.